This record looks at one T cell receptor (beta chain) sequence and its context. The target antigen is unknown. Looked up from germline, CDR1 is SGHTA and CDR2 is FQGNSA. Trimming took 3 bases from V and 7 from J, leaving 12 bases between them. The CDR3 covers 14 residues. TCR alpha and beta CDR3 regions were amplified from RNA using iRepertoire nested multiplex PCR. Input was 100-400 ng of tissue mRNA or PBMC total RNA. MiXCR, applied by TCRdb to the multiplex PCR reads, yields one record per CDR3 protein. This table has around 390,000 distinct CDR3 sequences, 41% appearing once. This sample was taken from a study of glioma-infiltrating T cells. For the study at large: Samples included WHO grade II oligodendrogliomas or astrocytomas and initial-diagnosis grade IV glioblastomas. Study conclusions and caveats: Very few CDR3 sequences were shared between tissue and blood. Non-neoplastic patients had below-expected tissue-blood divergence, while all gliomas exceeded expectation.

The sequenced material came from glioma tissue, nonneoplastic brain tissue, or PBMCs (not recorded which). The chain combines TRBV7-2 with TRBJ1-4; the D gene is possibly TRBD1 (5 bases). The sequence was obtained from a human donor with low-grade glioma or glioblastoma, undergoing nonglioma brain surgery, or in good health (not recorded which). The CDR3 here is CASSFGGSSEKLFF. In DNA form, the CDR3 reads TGTGCCAGCAGCTTTGGGGGAAGTAGTGAAAAACTGTTTTTT.